The sample holds a few counts of the clone carrying this TCR beta chain. The antigen is unknown. This record comes from a study of T cells in Graves' hyperthyroidism and ophthalmopathy. Study as a whole: Upon initial diagnosis and before any treatment, peripheral blood was collected.

Trimming shortened V by 2 bases and J by 2 bases, and 10 bases separated the two germline ends. The germline gives CDR1 GTSNPN, CDR2 SVGIG (reference sequence). The CDR3 loop spans 13 amino acids. Each 10 ml fresh peripheral blood draw supplied the PBMCs. Template material for amplifying TCR beta CDR3 regions consisted of RNA transcripts. First-round RT-PCR of the TCR CDR3 relied on the HTBI primer set. TCRdb ran MiXCR on the multiplex PCR reads and lists one entry per CDR3 protein. The sample has about 640,000 distinct CDR3 sequences, around 20% seen once. The study's findings and limits: Most thyroid clonotypes expanded above 0.001 appeared in blood too.

The rearrangement uses TRBV30 and TRBJ2-7, with D unclear. The sample was blood. The receptor comes from a man aged 25-45 years with Graves' ophthalmopathy. CDR3 nucleotides: TGTGCCTGGAGTCTCTTACCACCCTACGAGCAGTACTTC. Translation: CAWSLLPPYEQYF. Drawing the rest from reference TRBV30 and TRBJ2-7, the complete variable domain is SQTIHQWPATLVQPVGSPLSLECTVEGTSNPNLYWYRQAAGRGLQLLFYSVGIGQISSEVPQNLSASRPQDRQFILSSKKLLLSDSGFYLCAWSLLPPYEQYFGPGTRLTVT.